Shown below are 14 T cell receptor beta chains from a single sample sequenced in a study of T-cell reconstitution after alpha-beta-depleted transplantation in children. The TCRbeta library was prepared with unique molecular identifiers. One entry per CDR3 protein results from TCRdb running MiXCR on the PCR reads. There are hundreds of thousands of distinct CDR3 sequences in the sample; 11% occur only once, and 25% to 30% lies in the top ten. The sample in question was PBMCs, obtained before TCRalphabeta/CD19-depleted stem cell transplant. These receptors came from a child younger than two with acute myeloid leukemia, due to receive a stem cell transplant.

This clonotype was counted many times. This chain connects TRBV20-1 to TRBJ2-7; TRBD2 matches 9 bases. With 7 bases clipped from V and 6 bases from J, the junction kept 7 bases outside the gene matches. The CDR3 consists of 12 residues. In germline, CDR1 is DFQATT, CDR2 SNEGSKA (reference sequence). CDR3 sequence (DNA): TGCAGTGTACGGCTAGCGGGGCTCGAGCAGTACTTC. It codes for CSVRLAGLEQYF.

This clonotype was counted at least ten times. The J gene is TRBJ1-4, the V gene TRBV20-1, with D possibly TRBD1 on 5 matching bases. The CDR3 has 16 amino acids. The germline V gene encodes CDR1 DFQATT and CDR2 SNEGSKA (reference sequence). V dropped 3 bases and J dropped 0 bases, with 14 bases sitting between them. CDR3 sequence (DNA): TGCAGTGCTAGGCGACGGGGCGCTGCAACTAATGAAAAACTGTTTTTT. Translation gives CSARRRGAATNEKLFF.

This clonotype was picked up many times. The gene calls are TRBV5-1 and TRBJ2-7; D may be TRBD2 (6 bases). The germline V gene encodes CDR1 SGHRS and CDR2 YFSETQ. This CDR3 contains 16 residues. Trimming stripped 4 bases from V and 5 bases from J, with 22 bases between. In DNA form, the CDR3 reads TGCGCCAGCAGCCCTCTCGTGGGAGGTATCGTGGACGAGCAGTACTTC. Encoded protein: CASSPLVGGIVDEQYF. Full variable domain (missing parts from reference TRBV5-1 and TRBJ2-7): KAGVTQTPRYLIKTRGQQVTLSCSPISGHRSVSWYQQTPGQGLQFLFEYFSETQRNKGNFPGRFSGRQFSNSRSEMNVSTLELGDSALYLCASSPLVGGIVDEQYFGPGTRLTVT.

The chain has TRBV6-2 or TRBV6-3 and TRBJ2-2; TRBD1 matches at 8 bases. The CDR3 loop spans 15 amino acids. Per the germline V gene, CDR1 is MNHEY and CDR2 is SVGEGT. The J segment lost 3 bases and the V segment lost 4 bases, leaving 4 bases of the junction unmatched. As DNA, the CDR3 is TGTGCCAGCAGTTTTGAGACAGGGGACACCGGGGAGCTGTTTTTT. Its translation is CASSFETGDTGELFF.

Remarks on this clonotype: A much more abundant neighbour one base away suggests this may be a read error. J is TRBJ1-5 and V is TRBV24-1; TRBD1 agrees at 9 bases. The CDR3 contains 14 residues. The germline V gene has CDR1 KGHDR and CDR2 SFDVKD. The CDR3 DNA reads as TGTGCCACCAGTCAAACAGGGGGCGGTCAGCCCCAGCTTTTT. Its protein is CATSQTGGGQPQLF.

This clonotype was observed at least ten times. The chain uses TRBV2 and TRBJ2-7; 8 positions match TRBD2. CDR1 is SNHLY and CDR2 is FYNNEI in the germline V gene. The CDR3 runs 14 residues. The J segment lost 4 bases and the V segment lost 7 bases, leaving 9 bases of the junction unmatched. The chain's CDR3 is CASISERGPYEQYF. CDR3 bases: TGTGCCAGCATTTCTGAGCGGGGGCCGTACGAGCAGTACTTC.

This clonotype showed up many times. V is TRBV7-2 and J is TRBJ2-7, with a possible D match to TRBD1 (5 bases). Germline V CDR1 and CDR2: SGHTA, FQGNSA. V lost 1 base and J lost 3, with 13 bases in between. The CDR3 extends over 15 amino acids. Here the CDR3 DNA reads TGTGCCAGCAGCTTAGGCCTAGACAGACTCTACGAGCAGTACTTC. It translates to CASSLGLDRLYEQYF.

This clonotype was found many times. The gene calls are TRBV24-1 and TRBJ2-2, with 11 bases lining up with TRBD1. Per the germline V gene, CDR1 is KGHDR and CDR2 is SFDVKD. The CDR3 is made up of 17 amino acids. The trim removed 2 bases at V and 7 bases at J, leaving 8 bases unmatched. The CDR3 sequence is CATSDSPGQGEVGELFF. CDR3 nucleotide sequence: TGTGCCACCAGTGATTCCCCGGGACAGGGGGAAGTCGGGGAGCTGTTTTTT.

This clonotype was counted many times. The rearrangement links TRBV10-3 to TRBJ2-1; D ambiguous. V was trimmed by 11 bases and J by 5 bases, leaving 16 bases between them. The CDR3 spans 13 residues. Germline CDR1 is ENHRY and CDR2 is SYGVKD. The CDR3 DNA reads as TGTGCCTCCCGACCCCGACACGACAATGAGCAGTTCTTC. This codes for CASRPRHDNEQFF.

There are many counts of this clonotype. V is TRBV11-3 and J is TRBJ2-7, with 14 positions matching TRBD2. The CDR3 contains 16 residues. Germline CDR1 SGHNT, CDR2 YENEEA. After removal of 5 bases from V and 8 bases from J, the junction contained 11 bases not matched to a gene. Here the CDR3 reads CASSVTFGTSGRKQYF. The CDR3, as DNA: TGTGCCAGCAGCGTGACCTTTGGGACTAGCGGGAGAAAGCAGTACTTC.

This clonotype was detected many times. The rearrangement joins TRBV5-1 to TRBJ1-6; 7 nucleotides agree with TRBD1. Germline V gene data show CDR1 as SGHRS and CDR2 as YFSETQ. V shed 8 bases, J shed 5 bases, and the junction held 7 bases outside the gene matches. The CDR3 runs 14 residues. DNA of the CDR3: TGCGCCAGTCGCCCTGGGACAGATAATTCACCCCTCCACTTT. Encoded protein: CASRPGTDNSPLHF.

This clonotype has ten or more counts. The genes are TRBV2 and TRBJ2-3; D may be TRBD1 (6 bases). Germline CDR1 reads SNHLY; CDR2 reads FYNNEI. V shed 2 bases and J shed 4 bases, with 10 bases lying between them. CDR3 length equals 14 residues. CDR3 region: CASSENRVSDTQYF. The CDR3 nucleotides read TGTGCCAGCAGTGAAAACAGGGTGTCAGATACGCAGTATTTT.

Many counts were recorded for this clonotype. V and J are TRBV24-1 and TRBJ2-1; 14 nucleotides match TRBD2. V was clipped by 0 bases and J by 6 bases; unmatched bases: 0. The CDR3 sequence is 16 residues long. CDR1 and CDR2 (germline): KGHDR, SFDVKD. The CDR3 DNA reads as TGTGCCACCAGTGATTTGGGGACTAGCGGGAGCAATGAGCAGTTCTTC. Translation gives CATSDLGTSGSNEQFF.

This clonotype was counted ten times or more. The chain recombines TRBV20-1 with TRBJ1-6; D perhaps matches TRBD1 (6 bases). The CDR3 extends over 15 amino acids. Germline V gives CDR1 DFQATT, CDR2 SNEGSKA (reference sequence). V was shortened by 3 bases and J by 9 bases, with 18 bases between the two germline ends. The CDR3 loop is CSASLGGQRGSPLHF. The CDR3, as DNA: TGCAGTGCTAGCCTCGGGGGACAACGTGGTTCACCCCTCCACTTT.